The 17 T cell receptor beta chains listed next were all sequenced from one sample in a study of T cell responses to AZD1222 COVID-19 vaccine (dated by TCRdb to the early 2020s). This specimen's time point label, interpreted: baseline before first vaccination. Preparation of the library involved the immunoSEQ multiplex PCR assay. Sourced from immuneACCESS, this table was stored by TCRdb with only in-frame sequences that have V and J called. A share of the clones is absent; for the studies checked, an unresolved V gene accounts for under half, and the remainder has no known explanation. This sample lists about 140,000 clones; about 91% were detected once. In total, the top ten clones hold roughly 3.8% of the sample. Sequenced here: peripheral blood, sampled on day 0 of AZD1222 vaccination. The receptor set was obtained from an adult in good health.

V and J are TRBV28 and TRBJ1-1; no clear D gene. The germline V and J ends were trimmed by 5 bases and 4 bases, with 11 bases remaining between them. Germline values: CDR1 MDHEN, CDR2 SYDVKM. The CDR3 sequence is 13 residues long. CDR3 DNA sequence: TGTGCCAGCAGTAGCGGGGAAGGCACTGAAGCTTTCTTT. Translated: CASSSGEGTEAFF.

DNA for the CDR3: TGCGCCAGCACCACAGGCCCCACGGGCGAAAAACTGTTTTTT. It specifies CASTTGPTGEKLFF. The chain employs TRBV5-1 and TRBJ1-4; D may be TRBD1 (5 bases). Germline V lookup: CDR1 SGHRS, CDR2 YFSETQ. The V end lost 6 bases, the J end lost 8 bases, and 17 bases lay between the germline ends. There are 14 residues in the CDR3.

CDR3 amino acids: CASSEFGAVSYNEQFF. CDR3 DNA sequence: TGCGCCAGCAGTGAGTTTGGAGCGGTCTCCTACAATGAGCAGTTCTTC. The rearrangement uses TRBV10-2 and TRBJ2-1; D perhaps matches TRBD2 (5 bases). V lost 1 base to trimming and J lost 0 bases, with 10 bases between them. The CDR3 consists of 16 residues. Per germline, CDR1 WSHSY and CDR2 SAAADI.

The chain employs TRBV3-1 (or the pseudogene TRBV3-2) and TRBJ1-3; 10 bases line up with TRBD1. The CDR3 contains 16 residues. Germline V gives CDR1 LGHDT, CDR2 YNNKEL (reference sequence). V was pared by 2 bases and J by 4 bases, with 5 bases of the junction left unmatched. CDR3 nucleotides: TGTGCCAGCAGCCAAAGGGACAGGGGAGCGGGAAACACCATATATTTT. This gives the protein CASSQRDRGAGNTIYF.

J is TRBJ2-4 and V is TRBV30; D might be TRBD2 (5 bases). V lost 2 bases to trimming and J lost 3 bases, with 17 bases between them. Per germline, CDR1 GTSNPN and CDR2 SVGIG (reference sequence). CDR3 size: 16 residues. The CDR3 here is CAWSYLSVLGKNIQYF. In DNA, the CDR3 is TGTGCCTGGAGTTACCTTAGCGTACTGGGCAAAAACATTCAGTACTTC.

The gene calls are TRBV5-6 and TRBJ1-4; perhaps TRBD1 as D (6 bases). Between the trimmed V and J ends, which lost 3 bases and 4 bases, there was a span of 10 bases. This CDR3 spans 14 amino acids. The germline gives CDR1 SGHDT, CDR2 YYEEEE. The CDR3 DNA reads as TGTGCCAGCAGCTCAGGGGCCAATAATGAAAAACTGTTTTTT. Translated, it gives CASSSGANNEKLFF.

The V call is TRBV20-1, the J call TRBJ1-2, with a tentative D call TRBD1 (6 bases). The V gene's germline CDR1 is DFQATT and CDR2 SNEGSKA (reference sequence). The CDR3 is 11 residues long. The DNA for the CDR3 is TGCTCAACCGGGGGCAAAGTCGGCTACACCTTC. As protein: CSTGGKVGYTF.

CDR3 bases: TGCGCCAGCAGCTTGGCCGAAACAGGGTTTGAAGGCTACACCTTC. Translating gives CASSLAETGFEGYTF. This chain joins TRBV5-1 and TRBJ1-2; D is possibly TRBD1 (6 bases). CDR1 and CDR2 from the germline V gene are SGHRS and YFSETQ. Trimming stripped 0 bases from V and 8 bases from J, with 17 bases between. The CDR3 totals 15 residues.

This chain connects TRBV4-1 to TRBJ1-1; D is unresolved. The CDR3 spans 18 residues. V was clipped by 2 bases and J by 2 bases, with 21 bases between them. Germline CDR1 and CDR2: MGHRA and YSYEKL. The CDR3 spells CASSQPPLLKDSNTEAFF. CDR3 DNA sequence: TGCGCCAGCAGCCAACCTCCCCTGCTTAAGGATAGTAACACTGAAGCTTTCTTT.

The gene calls are TRBV27 and TRBJ1-1, with TRBD1 matching 7 bases. Germline CDR1 reads MNHEY; CDR2 reads SMNVEV (reference sequence). The junction had 7 bases not matched to a gene; V was cut back by 5 bases and J by 4 bases. The CDR3 spans 14 residues. In DNA form, the CDR3 reads TGTGCCAGCAGTACACAGGGGACCTCCACTGAAGCTTTCTTT. This translates into CASSTQGTSTEAFF.

This clone was detected only once. The CDR3 reads CASSLGGFKEQETQYF. The CDR3 DNA sequence: TGCGCCAGCAGCTTGGGAGGATTTAAAGAGCAAGAGACCCAGTACTTC. This chain links TRBV5-1 with TRBJ2-5; D gene ambiguous. The CDR3 length is 16 residues. Germline CDR1 SGHRS, CDR2 YFSETQ. Trimming took 0 bases from V and 2 from J, leaving 14 bases between them.

The sample holds a few counts of this clone. The V gene is TRBV5-1, the J gene TRBJ1-1; D possibly corresponds to TRBD1 (5 bases). CDR1 is SGHRS and CDR2 is YFSETQ in the germline V gene. V lost 0 bases and J lost 6, with 9 bases in between. The CDR3 length is 13 residues. For the CDR3, the DNA is TGCGCCAGCAGCTTGGCCGGAGGGGCTGAAGCTTTCTTT. Translated, it gives CASSLAGGAEAFF.

The chain combines TRBV19 with TRBJ1-1; 9 nucleotides line up with TRBD1. The ends lost 8 bases at V and 0 bases at J; junction bases unmatched: 7. This CDR3 has 15 residues. Germline V gives CDR1 LNHDA, CDR2 SQIVND (reference sequence). DNA for the CDR3: TGTGCCAGTGGACCCGGGACAGGGCTGAACACTGAAGCTTTCTTT. Translation gives CASGPGTGLNTEAFF.

This chain links TRBV4-2 with TRBJ2-4, with TRBD1 identical over 7 bases. Germline assignment: CDR1 LGHNA and CDR2 YNFKEQ. The ends lost 4 bases at V and 6 bases at J; junction bases unmatched: 12. CDR3 length: 16 residues. The CDR3 region is CASSRTPGQETNIQYF. The CDR3 nucleotides read TGTGCCAGCAGCCGGACACCCGGACAGGAAACAAACATTCAGTACTTC.

The chain links TRBV12-3 or TRBV12-4 to TRBJ1-2; D possibly corresponds to TRBD1 (5 bases). Trimming cost V 3 bases and J 6 bases, with 11 bases left between them. The CDR3 runs 13 residues. In DNA, the CDR3 is TGTGCCAGCAGTTTGGGGGATCCCCATGGCTACACCTTC. Translated, it gives CASSLGDPHGYTF.

The chain links TRBV25-1 to TRBJ2-2; weak D call: TRBD1 (5 bases). Trimming removed 3 bases from V and 0 bases from J, with 14 bases in between. The CDR3 has 17 residues. CDR1 and CDR2 (germline): MGHDK, SYGVNS. The CDR3: CASSEFWQGPNTGELFF. The CDR3 coding sequence is TGTGCCAGCAGTGAGTTTTGGCAGGGCCCGAACACCGGGGAGCTGTTTTTT.

The chain couples TRBV4-1 to TRBJ1-4, with D maybe TRBD1 (5 bases). V shed 1 base and J shed 8 bases, with 14 bases lying between them. CDR1 MGHRA and CDR2 YSYEKL come from the germline V gene. This CDR3 is 15 amino acids long. The CDR3 DNA reads as TGCGCCAGCAGCCAAGTAGGAGGGGCCCGGGAAAAACTGTTTTTT. Protein: CASSQVGGAREKLFF.